Listed below are T cell receptor beta chains from one sample, sequenced in a study of T-cell memory formation after mild COVID-19. TCRdb passed the 5' RACE reads through MiXCR, listing each CDR3 protein once. The table includes approximately 270,000 distinct CDR3 sequences, around 16% detected once. Sequenced input: PBMCs or a T cell subset sorted from them (not recorded which). The receptors were sampled from a man between 18 and 35 years old who had mild COVID-19 (a few samples of this study predate the infection). Cell type and time point are not known. Each CDR3 is given with its conserved first and last residue. A D gene is named only where the DNA matches it firmly. Clone sizes are given selectively: once, few, many, or a class where the clone is expanded.

clone_size,v_call,d_call,j_call,cdr3_aa,cdr3_nt
few,TRBV7-9,-,TRBJ1-2,CASSFTDYGYTF,TGTGCCAGCAGCTTTACTGATTATGGCTACACCTTC
few,TRBV5-1,-,TRBJ2-5,CASSLYRRLETQYF,TGCGCCAGCAGCTTGTATCGGCGATTGGAGACCCAGTACTTC
-,TRBV29-1,-,TRBJ1-4,CSVRFNEKLFF,TGCAGCGTGCGTTTTAATGAAAAACTGTTTTTT
few,TRBV29-1,TRBD1,TRBJ2-4,CSVERTGGETQYF,TGCAGCGTTGAAAGGACAGGGGGCGAGACTCAGTACTTC
few,TRBV5-5,-,TRBJ2-1,CASSARAYNEQFF,TGTGCCAGCAGCGCGCGTGCCTACAATGAGCAGTTCTTC
-,TRBV2,-,TRBJ1-1,CARGITTGTNRGTEAFF,TGTGCCAGGGGGATTACGACAGGCACCAACCGGGGCACTGAAGCTTTCTTT
many,TRBV20-1,-,TRBJ2-4,CSAREITKNIQYF,TGCAGTGCTAGAGAGATCACCAAAAACATTCAGTACTTC
few,TRBV12-3/TRBV12-4,TRBD2,TRBJ2-3,CASRTGGPADTQYF,TGTGCCAGCAGGACGGGGGGGCCTGCAGATACGCAGTATTTT
few,TRBV27,-,TRBJ1-1,CASSGHSYTEAFF,TGTGCCAGTAGTGGACACTCTTACACTGAAGCTTTCTTT
few,TRBV5-4,TRBD2,TRBJ2-7,CASSFGTGGPYEQYF,TGTGCCAGCAGCTTTGGTACGGGGGGGCCTTACGAGCAGTACTTC
few,TRBV6-6,-,TRBJ1-5,CASSYVGQPQHF,TGTGCCAGCAGTTACGTCGGACAGCCCCAGCATTTT
-,TRBV12-3/TRBV12-4,-,TRBJ2-5,CASSWAGETQYF,TGTGCCAGCAGTTGGGCCGGAGAGACCCAGTACTTC
few,TRBV9,TRBD1,TRBJ1-3,CASSVDTGGTGNTIYF,TGTGCCAGCAGCGTAGACACAGGGGGTACTGGAAACACCATATATTTT
few,TRBV6-6,TRBD2,TRBJ2-2,CASSEFGTSATGELFF,TGTGCCAGCAGCGAATTCGGGACTAGCGCCACCGGGGAGCTGTTTTTT
few,TRBV28,-,TRBJ1-1,CASSLIRAEAFF,TGTGCCAGCAGTCTGATCCGGGCTGAAGCTTTCTTT
few,TRBV7-2,TRBD2,TRBJ2-2,CASTRRGGYGELFF,TGTGCCAGCACTAGGCGGGGGGGCTACGGGGAGCTGTTTTTT
-,TRBV9,TRBD1,TRBJ1-6,CASSKAGRGDSPLHF,TGTGCCAGCAGCAAAGCGGGCAGGGGGGATTCACCCCTCCACTTT
-,TRBV28,-,TRBJ1-2,CASSLALSGNGYTF,TGTGCCAGCAGTTTAGCCCTATCAGGGAATGGCTACACCTTC
-,TRBV11-2,-,TRBJ2-6,CASSLISYVLTF,TGTGCCAGCAGCTTAATCTCGTACGTCCTGACTTTC
-,TRBV7-9,-,TRBJ2-3,CASSYITDTQYF,TGTGCCAGCAGCTATATCACAGATACGCAGTATTTT
few,TRBV24-1,TRBD1,TRBJ2-3,CATSDTGTGDTDTQYF,TGTGCCACCAGTGACACCGGGACAGGGGACACAGATACGCAGTATTTT
-,TRBV3-1,TRBD2,TRBJ2-7,CASSPSTSGGLPYEQYF,TGTGCCAGCAGCCCTTCGACTAGCGGGGGGCTTCCCTACGAGCAGTACTTC
-,TRBV20-1,TRBD1,TRBJ2-3,CSALKTGDPDTQYF,TGCAGTGCGTTAAAGACAGGGGATCCAGATACGCAGTATTTT
-,TRBV18,-,TRBJ1-5,CASSPDHNQPQHF,TGTGCCAGCTCACCAGACCATAATCAGCCCCAGCATTTT
many,TRBV20-1,-,TRBJ1-1,CSAAQVDTEAFF,TGCAGTGCTGCACAGGTAGACACTGAAGCTTTCTTT
-,TRBV12-3/TRBV12-4,-,TRBJ1-5,CASSLSGVGNQPQHF,TGTGCCAGCAGTTTATCTGGGGTTGGCAATCAGCCCCAGCATTTT